This TCR beta chain was sequenced for a study of human T cells and chemical hapten exposure. Study summary: Alopecia areata, totalis and universalis patients, mostly female, were included. Largely, small differences in pooled library volume made per-sample TCR yields vary.

After removal of 7 bases from V and 5 bases from J, the junction contained 2 bases not matched to a gene. The CDR3 covers 11 residues. Germline V gene data show CDR1 as SQVTM and CDR2 as ANQGSEA. Time point denoted: patch test 2, 6 weeks after DPC sensitization. Treatment of the sample: therapeutic diphenylcyclopropenone sensitization with weekly scalp DPC. MiXCR, applied by TCRdb to the RACE reads, yields one record per CDR3 protein. The table has approximately 84,000 distinct CDR3 sequences, 10% to 13% seen once. General study points: Following DPC sensitization, TCRs present above 1 in 1000 frequency showed no change.

This clonotype was detected only a few times. Its matching antigen is unknown. The sample consisted of whole blood, taken in connection with sensitization to the hapten diphenylcyclopropenone (DPC). This receptor was taken from a woman aged 25 to 39 with alopecia areata. Some clones in this sample may be carry-over from other donors' samples. The chain recombines TRBV29-1 with TRBJ2-5; 9 nucleotides agree with TRBD1. The CDR3: CSAGTGETQYF. The CDR3 DNA reads as TGCAGCGCAGGGACAGGGGAGACCCAGTACTTC.